A single sample is the source of the 15 T cell receptor beta chains below, sequenced in a study of shared clonotypes between healthy human individuals. Only in-frame clones appear in the TCRdb table, and some are missing; sequencing was by immunoSEQ multiplex PCR. The sample holds about 640,000 clones, 72% seen once. Sequencing was carried out using memory CD4+ T cells sorted from blood. Noted subset: CD45RA-negative fraction. These receptor sequences come from a woman aged 25 to 39 in good health.

With regard to this clone: Within the sample, other DNA sequences also encode this same CDR3. The chain recombines TRBV5-5 with TRBJ2-7, with TRBD1 matching over 7 bases. The V and J ends lost 1 base and 3 bases, in that order; junction bases with no gene match: 1. Germline V gene data show CDR1 as SGHKS and CDR2 as YYEKEE (reference sequence). CDR3 length equals 13 residues. CDR3 sequence (DNA): TGTGCCAGCAGCTTGCGACAGGGCTACGAGCAGTACTTC. It specifies CASSLRQGYEQYF.

The V call is TRBV6-1, the J call TRBJ2-5, with 7 positions matching TRBD1. The junction had 7 bases not matched to a gene; V was cut back by 2 bases and J by 4 bases. CDR1 and CDR2 from the germline V gene are MNHNS and SASEGT. The CDR3 has 15 amino acids. The CDR3 loop reads CASSENRGPGETQYF. The CDR3 nucleotides read TGTGCCAGCAGTGAAAACAGGGGTCCGGGAGAGACCCAGTACTTC.

The rearrangement joins TRBV29-1 to TRBJ1-1; no definite D call. The ends were cut back, 6 bases at V and 5 bases at J, with 13 bases in the middle. From germline, CDR1 is SQVTM and CDR2 ANQGSEA. CDR3 length: 12 amino acids. CDR3 coding DNA: TGCAGCGTCCTACTAACCGGGACTGAAGCTTTCTTT. Amino acids: CSVLLTGTEAFF.

This chain joins TRBV5-1 and TRBJ1-1, with a weak D call TRBD1 (6 bases). The germline V and J ends were trimmed by 2 bases and 8 bases, with 19 bases remaining between them. Germline CDR1 is SGHRS and CDR2 is YFSETQ. CDR3 length: 15 amino acids. This CDR3 is CASSFLVSGTGEAFF. CDR3 coding DNA: TGCGCCAGCAGCTTTCTTGTGTCCGGCACAGGGGAAGCTTTCTTT. Combining the CDR3 with reference TRBV5-1 and TRBJ1-1 gives the whole variable domain KAGVTQTPRYLIKTRGQQVTLSCSPISGHRSVSWYQQTPGQGLQFLFEYFSETQRNKGNFPGRFSGRQFSNSRSEMNVSTLELGDSALYLCASSFLVSGTGEAFFGQGTRLTVV.

The V call is TRBV4-1, the J call TRBJ1-2; 8 positions match TRBD1. The CDR3 totals 17 residues. The V and J ends lost 3 bases and 0 bases, in that order; junction bases with no gene match: 9. Germline V lookup: CDR1 MGHRA, CDR2 YSYEKL. CDR3 coding DNA: TGCGCCAGCAGCCACGGGACAGGAAATAAAGCTAACTATGGCTACACCTTC. Translation: CASSHGTGNKANYGYTF.

This clone was detected a few times. This rearrangement joins TRBV2 to TRBJ2-2, with D perhaps matching TRBD2 (5 bases). Germline values: CDR1 SNHLY, CDR2 FYNNEI. V gave up 5 bases and J gave up 2 bases, with 9 bases separating them. The CDR3 extends over 14 amino acids. The CDR3 sequence: CASSLSGNTGELFF. As DNA, the CDR3 is TGTGCCAGCAGTCTCAGCGGTAACACCGGGGAGCTGTTTTTT.

This clone was seen just once. The chain couples TRBV6-5 to TRBJ1-3; D is ambiguous. V was clipped by 2 bases and J by 5 bases, with 4 bases between them. The CDR3 extends over 12 amino acids. The germline V gene encodes CDR1 MNHEY and CDR2 SVGAGI. DNA of the CDR3: TGTGCCAGCAGTTACCTCCGAAACACCATATATTTT. Translation: CASSYLRNTIYF.

The V and J genes are TRBV30 and TRBJ2-6; D may match TRBD1 or TRBD2 (5 bases each). V was pared by 5 bases and J by 0 bases, with 8 bases between. The CDR3 extends over 14 amino acids. Germline loops: CDR1 GTSNPN, CDR2 SVGIG (reference sequence). This CDR3 is CAWRGYSGANVLTF. CDR3 bases: TGTGCCTGGCGGGGCTACTCTGGGGCCAACGTCCTGACTTTC.

Many counts were recorded for this clone. CDR3 region: CASSIVLGTGRRTGKAFF. DNA for the CDR3: TGTGCCAGTAGTATAGTTCTCGGGACAGGGAGGAGGACTGGAAAAGCTTTCTTT. This sequence joins TRBV19 and TRBJ1-1, with 9 bases identical to TRBD1. Per germline, CDR1 LNHDA and CDR2 SQIVND (reference sequence). V was clipped by 1 base and J by 9 bases; unmatched bases: 18. This CDR3 contains 18 residues.

This chain's CDR3 is CASSVAGAGPGTDTQYF. DNA for the CDR3: TGTGCCAGCAGCGTAGCTGGGGCGGGACCTGGCACAGATACGCAGTATTTT. J is TRBJ2-3 and V is TRBV9; tentative D call: TRBD2 (6 bases). The CDR3 extends over 17 amino acids. The germline V gene has CDR1 SGDLS and CDR2 YYNGEE. V gave up 0 bases and J gave up 1 base, with 15 bases separating them.

The chain combines TRBV20-1 with TRBJ2-7; D is possibly TRBD2 (5 bases). The CDR3 runs to 11 residues. The germline V gene encodes CDR1 DFQATT and CDR2 SNEGSKA (reference sequence). CDR3 coding DNA: TGCAGCGGGGTATGGCTTTACGAGCAGTACTTC. Translated, it gives CSGVWLYEQYF.

V gene TRBV19 combines with J gene TRBJ1-2, with TRBD1 matching 10 bases. Germline loops: CDR1 LNHDA, CDR2 SQIVND (reference sequence). V shed 7 bases, J shed 2 bases, and the junction held 10 bases outside the gene matches. The CDR3 extends over 16 amino acids. CDR3 sequence (DNA): TGTGCCAGTACCCTGACAGGGGGCAGTCAAAACTATGGCTACACCTTC. Translating gives CASTLTGGSQNYGYTF.

CDR3 in DNA: TGTGCCAGCAGGATAGAGGGGACAGGGGGTACGAGGGAAAAACTGTTTTTT. Its translation: CASRIEGTGGTREKLFF. The chain is built from TRBV28 and TRBJ1-4; 11 nucleotides agree with TRBD1. Germline CDR1 reads MDHEN; CDR2 reads SYDVKM. The CDR3 has 17 residues. The ends lost 6 bases at V and 8 bases at J; junction bases unmatched: 14.

The V call is TRBV2, the J call TRBJ2-3; no firm D call. CDR3 length: 14 residues. Germline CDR1 SNHLY, CDR2 FYNNEI. The germline V and J ends were trimmed by 2 bases and 4 bases, with 10 bases remaining between them. CDR3 bases: TGTGCCAGCAGTGAATCCAATAAGGCAGATACGCAGTATTTT. This translates into CASSESNKADTQYF.

This chain connects TRBV6-5 to TRBJ2-6; no definite D call. The CDR3 totals 15 residues. CDR1 MNHEY and CDR2 SVGAGI come from the germline V gene. Trimming stripped 9 bases from V and 2 bases from J, with 14 bases between. The CDR3 DNA sequence: TGTGCCAGTTCCGCGACTCAGACTGGGGCCAACGTCCTGACTTTC. Its protein product is CASSATQTGANVLTF.